This T cell receptor (beta chain) was sequenced for a study of cytomegalovirus exposure and HLA in healthy donors. General study findings and limits: Later analysis showed TCR association rates varying by HLA locus, highest for DRB1 and lowest for HLA-C.

It was with 60 Vbeta and 13 Jbeta primers that the PCR ran. The data were produced by immunoSEQ multiplex PCR, yet TCRdb's version contains in-frame clones alone and is incomplete. This table holds hundreds of thousands of clones, 70% to 80% found once. As for this clone: What it recognizes is unknown.

There were likely unrecorded immune exposures, though donors were nominally healthy when sampled. Looked up from germline, CDR1 is MNHEY and CDR2 is SVGAGI. This CDR3 is 13 amino acids long. The V gene lost 7 bases and the J gene lost 3 bases, with 13 bases spanning the gap. This clonotype originated in a male donor in good health and CMV-seronegative. V gene TRBV6-5 combines with J gene TRBJ2-7, with D maybe TRBD2 (6 bases). Sequenced material: PBMCs. CDR3 loop: CASTGTGYYEQYF. In nucleotides, the CDR3 is TGTGCCAGCACCGGGACTGGGTACTACGAGCAGTACTTC.